This T cell receptor beta chain originates from a study of blood T cells in healthy people across ages. Study-level information: About one barcoded beta molecule per two T cells came from capture by template switching. Study-wide results and limits: Naive CD4+ cell counts and diversity both ran higher in long-lived than in aged donors. Percentage of naive T cells showed a strong correlation with TCR beta diversity.

Germline CDR1 is MGHDK and CDR2 is SYGVNS. This CDR3 spans 15 amino acids. V gave up 7 bases and J gave up 4 bases, with 17 bases separating them. A J-beta primer mix and a sample-barcoded 5' primer were used in a second PCR of roughly 6 to 11 cycles. TCRdb fed the 5' RACE reads into MiXCR, producing one record per CDR3 protein. The sample yields 650,000 or so distinct CDR3 sequences, 40% to 65% seen once. This clonotype was counted many times. Its antigen is not known. The V gene is TRBV25-1, the J gene TRBJ2-1; the D gene could be TRBD1 or TRBD2 (5 bases each). The sequenced sample consisted of blood. This clonotype was sampled from a woman aged 80 or over in good health. This CDR3 is CASTGTGPGYNEQFF. The CDR3 DNA reads TGTGCCAGCACCGGGACCGGGCCAGGATACAATGAGCAGTTCTTC.